This T cell receptor (beta chain) emerged from a study of T cell repertoires in cytomegalovirus infection. MiXCR, applied by TCRdb to the reads, yields one record per CDR3 protein. This table has fewer than 80,000 distinct CDR3 sequences, more than 3% appearing once. From germline, CDR1 is SGHAT and CDR2 FQNNGV. V lost 5 bases, J lost 10 bases, and 7 bases stayed unmatched. CDR3 length equals 13 residues. This clonotype was seen many times. This receptor was identified in a human donor in good health (CMV status not recorded). Some clones in this sample may be carry-over from other donors' samples. V is TRBV11-2 and J is TRBJ1-4, with 7 bases that match TRBD1. The sample taken for sequencing was PBMCs. CDR3 in amino acids: CASSPPRGAKLFF. Written as DNA, the CDR3 is TGTGCCAGCAGCCCACCCAGGGGGGCAAAACTGTTTTTT.